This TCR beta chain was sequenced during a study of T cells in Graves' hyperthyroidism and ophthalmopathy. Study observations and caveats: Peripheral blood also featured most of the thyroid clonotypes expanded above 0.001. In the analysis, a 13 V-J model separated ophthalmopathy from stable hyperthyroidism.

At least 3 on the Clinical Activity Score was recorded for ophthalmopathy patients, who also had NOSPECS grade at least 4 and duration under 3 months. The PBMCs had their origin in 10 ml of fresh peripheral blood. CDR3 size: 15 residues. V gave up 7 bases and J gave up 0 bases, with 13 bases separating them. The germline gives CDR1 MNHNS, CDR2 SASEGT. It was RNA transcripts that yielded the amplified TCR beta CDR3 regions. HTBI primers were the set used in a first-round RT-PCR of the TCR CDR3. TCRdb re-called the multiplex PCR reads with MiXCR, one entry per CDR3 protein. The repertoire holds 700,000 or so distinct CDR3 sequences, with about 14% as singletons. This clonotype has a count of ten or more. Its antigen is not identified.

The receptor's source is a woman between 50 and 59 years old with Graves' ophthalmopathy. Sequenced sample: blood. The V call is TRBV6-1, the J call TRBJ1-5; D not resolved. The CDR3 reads CASTSLSISNQPQHF. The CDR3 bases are TGTGCCAGCACGTCTCTGTCAATTAGCAATCAGCCCCAGCATTTT.